This entry lists 21 T cell receptor beta chains sequenced from one sample in a study of neoadjuvant nivolumab and ipilimumab in lung cancer. TCRdb's copy holds only in-frame clones and misses some; the assay was immunoSEQ multiplex PCR. The table lists some 13,000 clones, 55% to 70% of them singletons. The sequencing here drew on peripheral blood, taken after neoadjuvant nivolumab, alone or with ipilimumab, at or shortly before surgery. Receptors were obtained from an adult with non-small cell lung cancer.

This clone has only a few counts. The chain carries TRBV5-1 and TRBJ1-2, with 7 bases fitting TRBD1. V dropped 5 bases and J dropped 1; count of bases not matched to a gene: 11. CDR3 length: 16 amino acids. Germline V gives CDR1 SGHRS, CDR2 YFSETQ. CDR3 loop: CASRSGTDSFNYGYTF. The CDR3 DNA is TGCGCCAGCAGATCCGGGACAGACTCTTTTAACTATGGCTACACCTTC.

This sequence joins TRBV7-2 and TRBJ1-5; D ambiguous. Trimming left V 1 base short and J 5 bases short, with 9 bases between. This CDR3 comprises 14 residues. Germline V gives CDR1 SGHTA, CDR2 FQGNSA. CDR3 sequence: CASSLVEGYQPQHF. The DNA for the CDR3 is TGTGCCAGCAGCTTAGTCGAGGGCTATCAGCCCCAGCATTTT. Variable domain in full (rest from reference TRBV7-2 and TRBJ1-5): GAGVSQSPSNKVTEKGKDVELRCDPISGHTALYWYRQSLGQGLEFLIYFQGNSAPDKSGLPSDRFSAERTGGSVSTLTIQRTQQEDSAVYLCASSLVEGYQPQHFGDGTRLSIL.

The chain carries TRBV7-3 and TRBJ1-1; 7 positions match TRBD1. The CDR3 contains 14 residues. CDR1 and CDR2 (germline): SGHTA, FQGTGA. After removal of 5 bases from V and 6 bases from J, the junction contained 9 bases not matched to a gene. DNA for the CDR3: TGTGCCAGCAGCCCGGCACCGGGACAGCCTGAAGCTTTCTTT. Its translation: CASSPAPGQPEAFF.

The V and J genes are TRBV18 and TRBJ2-2; D gene unclear. Trimming pared 2 bases from V and 4 bases from J, leaving 5 bases between. Germline CDR1 is KGHSH and CDR2 is LQKENI. The CDR3 length is 13 residues. The CDR3 protein is CASSPVGTGELFF. Here the CDR3 DNA reads TGTGCCAGCTCACCAGTTGGCACCGGGGAGCTGTTTTTT.

V and J are TRBV11-2 and TRBJ1-4; D not certain. Trimming stripped 0 bases from V and 0 bases from J, with 8 bases between. Germline CDR1 and CDR2: SGHAT and FQNNGV. CDR3 length equals 16 residues. The DNA for the CDR3 is TGTGCCAGCAGCTTAGATCAGACTACAACTAATGAAAAACTGTTTTTT. Its protein product is CASSLDQTTTNEKLFF.

V and J are TRBV30 and TRBJ1-2; 7 bases agree with TRBD1. J was trimmed by 7 bases and V by 3 bases; bases with no gene match: 8. The germline gives CDR1 GTSNPN, CDR2 SVGIG (reference sequence). The CDR3 runs to 13 residues. The CDR3 DNA reads TGTGCCTGGAGAGACACGGGACAGCTTGGCTACACCTTC. It is translated as CAWRDTGQLGYTF.

The rearrangement links TRBV20-1 to TRBJ1-5; D unclear. V was pared by 1 base and J by 7 bases, with 2 bases between. CDR1 is DFQATT, CDR2 SNEGSKA, per germline (reference sequence). The CDR3 has 10 residues. The CDR3 nucleotides read TGCAGTGCTAGAGGACAGCCCCAGCATTTT. Translation: CSARGQPQHF.

V usage is TRBV30 and J usage is TRBJ2-3, with 8 bases matching TRBD2. The germline gives CDR1 GTSNPN, CDR2 SVGIG (reference sequence). Losses at the gene ends were 2 bases for V and 6 bases for J; bases not matched to a gene: 7. CDR3 size: 14 residues. In DNA, the CDR3 is TGTGCCTGGAGTCCGGGACTAGGCGACGATACGCAGTATTTT. It encodes CAWSPGLGDDTQYF.

The V gene is TRBV18, the J gene TRBJ1-1; 7 positions match TRBD1. Germline V gives CDR1 KGHSH, CDR2 LQKENI. The CDR3 is 12 residues long. Losses at the gene ends were 3 bases for V and 7 bases for J; bases not matched to a gene: 2. CDR3 DNA sequence: TGTGCCAGCTCACCGACAGGGCTTGAAGCTTTCTTT. As protein: CASSPTGLEAFF.

This clone was observed a few times. The J gene is TRBJ2-1, the V gene TRBV11-2; the D is unclear. V was trimmed by 5 bases and J by 0 bases, leaving 8 bases between them. This CDR3 is built from 14 residues. Germline CDR1 SGHAT, CDR2 FQNNGV. In DNA, the CDR3 is TGTGCCAGCAGCCTTGGGCTCTCCTACAATGAGCAGTTCTTC. It specifies CASSLGLSYNEQFF.

The genes are TRBV6-5 and TRBJ2-7; 9 bases are shared with TRBD2. Trimming removed 8 bases from V and 6 bases from J; junction bases left unmatched: 2. Per the germline V gene, CDR1 is MNHEY and CDR2 is SVGAGI. The CDR3 runs 11 residues. The CDR3 DNA sequence: TGTGCCAGCGCGGGAGGGTTCGAGCAGTACTTC. Protein product: CASAGGFEQYF.

This chain connects TRBV9 to TRBJ2-1; 12 bases align to TRBD2. The germline gives CDR1 SGDLS, CDR2 YYNGEE. The CDR3 spans 15 residues. V shed 2 bases, J shed 8 bases, and the junction held 5 bases outside the gene matches. The DNA for the CDR3 is TGTGCCAGCAGCGTGTATCCTAGCGGGAGGGATGAGCAGTTCTTC. This gives the protein CASSVYPSGRDEQFF.

The chain links TRBV25-1 to TRBJ1-2; 9 bases align to TRBD1. V shed 3 bases, J shed 7 bases, and the junction held 3 bases outside the gene matches. This CDR3 has 13 residues. Germline V gene data show CDR1 as MGHDK and CDR2 as SYGVNS. The CDR3 region is CASSDRTGVGYTF. For the CDR3, the DNA is TGTGCCAGCAGTGACCGGACAGGGGTTGGCTACACCTTC.

This clone came up a few times. The gene calls are TRBV9 and TRBJ2-1; TRBD1 is a possible D gene (6 bases). The CDR3 is made up of 15 amino acids. The V end was cut by 1 base, the J end by 2 bases, with 10 bases between. CDR1 and CDR2 from the germline V gene are SGDLS and YYNGEE. The CDR3, as DNA: TGTGCCAGCAGCGTATCGGCAGGGGCCTACAATGAGCAGTTCTTC. Protein sequence: CASSVSAGAYNEQFF.

V is TRBV6-1 and J is TRBJ2-7; TRBD1 might be the D (8 bases). V gave up 6 bases and J gave up 2 bases, with 14 bases separating them. Germline V CDR1 and CDR2: MNHNS, SASEGT. CDR3 length: 14 residues. The CDR3 reads CASSGGTGTYEQYF. The CDR3 coding sequence is TGTGCCAGCAGCGGGGGGACAGGAACCTACGAGCAGTACTTC.

The chain employs TRBV5-1 and TRBJ2-1; D unclear. CDR3 length equals 13 residues. V shed 0 bases and J shed 5 bases, with 6 bases lying between them. In germline, CDR1 is SGHRS, CDR2 YFSETQ. DNA of the CDR3: TGCGCCAGCAGCTTGGGAGTCAACAATGAGCAGTTCTTC. Translation: CASSLGVNNEQFF. Supplemented by reference TRBV5-1 and TRBJ2-1, the full variable domain reads KAGVTQTPRYLIKTRGQQVTLSCSPISGHRSVSWYQQTPGQGLQFLFEYFSETQRNKGNFPGRFSGRQFSNSRSEMNVSTLELGDSALYLCASSLGVNNEQFFGPGTRLTVL.

This chain joins TRBV18 and TRBJ1-1, with D tentatively TRBD1 (6 bases). The CDR3 is 13 amino acids. Germline V CDR1 and CDR2: KGHSH, LQKENI. Trimming pared 4 bases from V and 2 bases from J, leaving 8 bases between. CDR3 nucleotide sequence: TGTGCCAGCTCACGGGACACTAACACTGAAGCTTTCTTT. Translating gives CASSRDTNTEAFF.

This chain connects TRBV7-2 to TRBJ1-2; D gene ambiguous. The germline gives CDR1 SGHTA, CDR2 FQGNSA. There are 13 residues in the CDR3. Between the trimmed V and J ends, which lost 3 bases and 6 bases, there was a span of 11 bases. CDR3 region: CASSFQATHGYTF. CDR3 coding DNA: TGTGCCAGCAGCTTCCAGGCGACTCATGGCTACACCTTC.

The chain employs TRBV9 and TRBJ1-4; D is ambiguous. CDR1 SGDLS and CDR2 YYNGEE come from the germline V gene. Deletions cut 0 bases from V and 3 bases from J, with 3 bases between. The CDR3 consists of 13 residues. CDR3 residues: CASSVGPNEKLFF. The CDR3 DNA follows: TGTGCCAGCAGCGTAGGACCTAATGAAAAACTGTTTTTT.

V and J are TRBV9 and TRBJ2-7, with 7 bases identical to TRBD2. CDR1 SGDLS and CDR2 YYNGEE come from the germline V gene. The CDR3 loop spans 14 amino acids. The ends lost 4 bases at V and 2 bases at J; junction bases unmatched: 6. The CDR3 loop reads CASSPPGGTYEQYF. The CDR3 DNA sequence: TGTGCCAGCAGCCCACCCGGGGGGACCTACGAGCAGTACTTC.

This rearrangement joins TRBV5-7 to TRBJ2-1; D may correspond to TRBD1 or TRBD2 (7 bases each). TRBV5-7 is marked as an open reading frame, function uncertain. V gave up 2 bases and J gave up 9 bases, with 18 bases separating them. This CDR3 is 15 amino acids long. The CDR3 loop reads CASSFGLQGRGEQFF. The CDR3 DNA follows: TGTGCCAGCAGCTTTGGGTTACAGGGGAGGGGTGAGCAGTTCTTC.